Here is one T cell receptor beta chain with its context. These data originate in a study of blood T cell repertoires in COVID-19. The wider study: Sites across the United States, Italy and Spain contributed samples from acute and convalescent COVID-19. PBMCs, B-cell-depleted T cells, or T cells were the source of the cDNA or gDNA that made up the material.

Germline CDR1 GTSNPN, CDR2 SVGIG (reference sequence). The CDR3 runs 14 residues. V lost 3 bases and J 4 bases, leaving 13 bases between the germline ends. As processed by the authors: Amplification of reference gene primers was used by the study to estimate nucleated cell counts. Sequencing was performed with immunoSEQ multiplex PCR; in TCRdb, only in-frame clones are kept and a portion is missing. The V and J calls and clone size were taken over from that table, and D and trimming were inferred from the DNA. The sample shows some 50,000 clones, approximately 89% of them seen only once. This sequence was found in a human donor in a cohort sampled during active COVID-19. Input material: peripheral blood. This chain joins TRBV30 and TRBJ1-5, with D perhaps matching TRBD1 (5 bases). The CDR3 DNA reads TGTGCCTGGAGCGACTTCGGGGGGAATCAGCCCCAGCATTTT. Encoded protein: CAWSDFGGNQPQHF.